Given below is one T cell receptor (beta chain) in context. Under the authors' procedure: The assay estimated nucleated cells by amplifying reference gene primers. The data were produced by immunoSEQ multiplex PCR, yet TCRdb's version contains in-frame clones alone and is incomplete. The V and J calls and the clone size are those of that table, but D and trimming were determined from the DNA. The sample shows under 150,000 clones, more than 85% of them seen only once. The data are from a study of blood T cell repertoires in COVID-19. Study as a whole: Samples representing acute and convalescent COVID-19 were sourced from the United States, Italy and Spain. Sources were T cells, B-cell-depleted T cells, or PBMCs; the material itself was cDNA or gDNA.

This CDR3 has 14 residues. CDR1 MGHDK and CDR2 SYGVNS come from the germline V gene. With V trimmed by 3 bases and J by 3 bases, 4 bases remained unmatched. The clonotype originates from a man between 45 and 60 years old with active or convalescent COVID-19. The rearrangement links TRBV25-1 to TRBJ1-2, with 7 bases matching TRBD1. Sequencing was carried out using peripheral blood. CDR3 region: CASSDPGQDYGYTF. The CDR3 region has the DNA TGTGCCAGCAGTGACCCCGGACAGGACTATGGCTACACCTTC.